This note documents a single TCR beta chain sequence. Its antigen is undetermined. The sample originates from a study of tumor-infiltrating lymphocytes in localized non-small cell lung cancer. Study summary: Some samples were collected after neoadjuvant chemotherapy; smokers, never-smokers and several histologies were included.

Findings and caveats of the study: Tumors had more T cell infiltration than uninvolved lung, per TCRbeta sequencing and CD3 counts. T-cell fraction did not differ between immunotypes IM1 and IM2.

The CDR3 contains 15 residues. Germline assignment: CDR1 KGHSH and CDR2 LQKENI. V shed 2 bases, J shed 3 bases, and the junction held 7 bases outside the gene matches. Clones were read by immunoSEQ multiplex PCR, and TCRdb kept only the in-frame ones, dropping some. The table includes 5,500 to 8,500 clones, around three quarters detected once. This receptor was identified in a human donor with non-small cell lung cancer. Sequencing was performed on uninvolved lung tissue not adjacent to the tumor. This chain links TRBV18 with TRBJ2-7; 7 bases match TRBD1. The CDR3 bases are TGTGCCAGCTCACCAGTTGGACAGGAGATCTACGAGCAGTACTTC. Protein product: CASSPVGQEIYEQYF.